This passage covers 32 T cell receptor beta chains from one sample sequenced in a study of response to subunit inactivated influenza vaccine. In TCRdb, the RT-PCR reads were re-called with MiXCR into one record per CDR3 protein. This table holds 630,000 or so distinct CDR3 sequences, 15% to 18% found once. Sample: PBMCs from blood, taken roughly 12 days after vaccination. The origin of the receptors is a man aged 50-59 years who received an inactivated influenza vaccine.

This clonotype came up many times. V and J are TRBV29-1 and TRBJ2-5; D ambiguous. Trimming removed 4 bases at V and 6 bases at J, with 9 bases between. In germline, CDR1 is SQVTM, CDR2 ANQGSEA. The CDR3 is made up of 11 amino acids. The CDR3 region has the DNA TGCAGCGTTGCAATTAGGCAGACCCAGTACTTC. This translates into CSVAIRQTQYF.

This clonotype came up a few times. The rearrangement links TRBV10-3 to TRBJ2-5; 7 bases agree with TRBD2. The CDR3 length is 14 residues. In germline, CDR1 is ENHRY, CDR2 SYGVKD. V shed 10 bases, J shed 2 bases, and the junction held 10 bases outside the gene matches. This CDR3 reads CATRERGTQETQYF. As DNA, the CDR3 is TGTGCCACCCGAGAGCGGGGCACTCAAGAGACCCAGTACTTC.

The chain links TRBV4-1 to TRBJ1-1; 7 bases line up with TRBD1. This CDR3 has 16 amino acids. The germline gives CDR1 MGHRA, CDR2 YSYEKL. V shed 1 base, J shed 0 bases, and the junction held 5 bases outside the gene matches. CDR3: CASSQGTGTMNTEAFF. The CDR3 bases are TGCGCCAGCAGCCAAGGGACAGGAACCATGAACACTGAAGCTTTCTTT.

This clonotype was seen a few times. The chain couples TRBV7-2 to TRBJ2-6; D not resolved. The CDR3 covers 16 residues. The V and J ends lost 6 bases and 0 bases respectively, with 12 bases between them. Germline CDR1 and CDR2: SGHTA and FQGNSA. The CDR3 is CASSSIGISGANVLTF. The CDR3 nucleotides read TGTGCCAGCAGTTCCATCGGTATCTCTGGGGCCAACGTCCTGACTTTC.

This rearrangement joins TRBV3-1 to TRBJ2-2; no clear D gene. CDR3 size: 16 residues. V was shortened by 5 bases and J by 3 bases, with 16 bases between the two germline ends. Germline-derived CDR1 and CDR2 are LGHDT and YNNKEL (reference sequence). The CDR3, as DNA: TGTGCCAGCAGCGAGGAATTCTCCCGAGACACCGGGGAGCTGTTTTTT. The encoded protein is CASSEEFSRDTGELFF.

This clonotype was seen only once. The junction differs from germline at one of its ends, possibly a read error. This rearrangement joins TRBV4-2 to TRBJ2-1; the match to TRBD1 covers 7 bases. Per germline, CDR1 LGHNA and CDR2 YNFKEQ. This CDR3 contains 16 residues. The CDR3 DNA reads TGTGCCAGCAGCCAGGAACAGGGGAGTCCCTACAATGAGCAGCTCTTC. Its protein product is CASSQEQGSPYNEQLF.

CDR3 DNA: TGCAGTGCTAGCGGGACGAGCTCCTACGAGTACTTC. Amino acid sequence: CSASGTSSYEYF. The chain carries TRBV20-1 and TRBJ2-7, with D tentatively TRBD1 or TRBD2 (5 bases each). CDR1 and CDR2 (germline): DFQATT, SNEGSKA (reference sequence). V lost 3 bases and J lost 11, with 17 bases in between. The CDR3 extends over 12 amino acids.

This clonotype was counted at least ten times. The chain links TRBV7-2 to TRBJ2-5, with D perhaps TRBD1 or TRBD2 (6 bases each). The CDR3 length is 15 residues. Germline CDR1 is SGHTA and CDR2 is FQGNSA. V was pared by 1 base and J by 1 base, with 10 bases between. CDR3 bases: TGTGCCAGCAGCTTAGGTGGGGGGCCCCAAGAGACCCAGTACTTC. Its translation: CASSLGGGPQETQYF.

This clonotype was counted ten times or more. V gene TRBV24-1 combines with J gene TRBJ2-1; D is possibly TRBD1 (6 bases). Trimming removed 4 bases from V and 6 bases from J, with 9 bases in between. CDR3 length: 13 amino acids. Per germline, CDR1 KGHDR and CDR2 SFDVKD. Here the CDR3 reads CATSDQQGNEQFF. CDR3 nucleotide sequence: TGTGCCACCAGTGACCAACAGGGCAATGAGCAGTTCTTC.

The V call is TRBV29-1, the J call TRBJ2-7, with TRBD1 matching over 9 bases. This CDR3 is built from 13 residues. V gave up 4 bases and J gave up 2 bases; unmatched junction bases: 3. Germline V gives CDR1 SQVTM, CDR2 ANQGSEA. The CDR3 region is CSVGQGVTYEQYF. For the CDR3, the DNA is TGCAGCGTTGGACAGGGGGTAACCTACGAGCAGTACTTC.

J is TRBJ2-1 and V is TRBV6-2 or TRBV6-3; D is uncertain. The CDR3 is 14 amino acids. Trimming took off 6 bases at V and 1 base at J, with 10 bases between the two ends. The V gene's germline CDR1 is MNHEY and CDR2 SVGEGT. The CDR3 DNA sequence: TGTGCCAGCAGATTTATTGAATCCTACAATGAGCAGTTCTTC. It specifies CASRFIESYNEQFF.

This clonotype was detected ten times or more. The chain is built from TRBV11-2 and TRBJ2-2; tentative D call: TRBD1 (6 bases). V lost 8 bases to trimming and J lost 2 bases, with 15 bases between them. The CDR3 contains 15 residues. Germline CDR1 is SGHAT and CDR2 is FQNNGV. DNA for the CDR3: TGTGCCAGCGTCGCAGGGGCCGGTAACACCGGGGAGCTGTTTTTT. Translated, it gives CASVAGAGNTGELFF.

The rearrangement links TRBV20-1 to TRBJ2-7; a possible D gene is TRBD2 (6 bases). Per the germline V gene, CDR1 is DFQATT and CDR2 is SNEGSKA (reference sequence). Trimming took off 6 bases at V and 0 bases at J, with 15 bases between the two ends. The CDR3 is made up of 14 amino acids. The CDR3 region has the DNA TGCAGTGCGTCTGGACTCGGGAGCTCCTACGAGCAGTACTTC. Protein product: CSASGLGSSYEQYF.

This clonotype was detected a few times. The chain has TRBV6-1 and TRBJ2-1; D ambiguous. The ends were cut back, 8 bases at V and 1 base at J, with 9 bases in the middle. The CDR3 is 13 residues long. Looked up from germline, CDR1 is MNHNS and CDR2 is SASEGT. The CDR3 region has the DNA TGTGCCAGCGGAGCCTCTTCCTACAATGAGCAGTTCTTC. Translation: CASGASSYNEQFF.

This clonotype was detected a few times. The V gene is TRBV29-1, the J gene TRBJ2-2; unclear D gene. Deletions cut 6 bases from V and 0 bases from J, with 11 bases between. This CDR3 contains 14 residues. Germline CDR1 SQVTM, CDR2 ANQGSEA. This CDR3 is CSVPAWSNTGELFF. CDR3 in DNA: TGCAGCGTCCCTGCGTGGTCGAACACCGGGGAGCTGTTTTTT.

The V gene is TRBV5-6, the J gene TRBJ2-5, with 9 bases identical to TRBD1. This CDR3 region has 15 residues. Trimming at V came to 0 bases and at J to 4 bases, leaving 4 bases not matched to a gene. Germline CDR1 and CDR2: SGHDT and YYEEEE. CDR3: CASSLEGQGSETQYF. The CDR3 DNA sequence: TGTGCCAGCAGCTTGGAGGGACAGGGATCAGAGACCCAGTACTTC.

The J gene is TRBJ2-1, the V gene TRBV4-3; weak D call: TRBD2 (6 bases). The germline V gene encodes CDR1 LGHNA and CDR2 YSLEER. Trimming left V 2 bases short and J 9 bases short, with 14 bases between. The CDR3 spans 14 residues. CDR3 loop: CASSQRLGRSEQFF. The CDR3 nucleotides read TGCGCCAGCAGCCAAAGACTAGGTCGGAGTGAGCAGTTCTTC.

There are many counts of this clonotype. This chain joins TRBV12-3 or TRBV12-4 and TRBJ2-7; maybe TRBD1 (5 bases). CDR3 length equals 14 residues. V was shortened by 2 bases and J by 4 bases, with 12 bases between the two germline ends. CDR3 DNA: TGTGCCAGCAGTTTAATTCCACAGGAGTACGAGCAGTACTTC. Translated: CASSLIPQEYEQYF.

The V gene is TRBV20-1, the J gene TRBJ1-2; D perhaps matches TRBD1 (6 bases). Trimming removed 5 bases at V and 8 bases at J, with 18 bases between. The germline V gene encodes CDR1 DFQATT and CDR2 SNEGSKA (reference sequence). There are 13 residues in the CDR3. For the CDR3, the DNA is TGCAGTGCTCCTGTTTGGGGGGCGAAGGGCTACACCTTC. Amino acids: CSAPVWGAKGYTF.

This clonotype was seen at least ten times. The CDR3 DNA reads as TGCAGTGCCTTCCGACCGGGACTAGTCTCCAATGAGCAGTTCTTC. It codes for CSAFRPGLVSNEQFF. The chain employs TRBV20-1 and TRBJ2-1; 8 bases fit TRBD2. V shed 6 bases and J 6 bases; nucleotides not matched to a gene: 13. The length of the CDR3 is 15 residues. The germline gives CDR1 DFQATT, CDR2 SNEGSKA (reference sequence).

The rearrangement links TRBV10-3 to TRBJ1-1; no clear D. Germline CDR1 is ENHRY and CDR2 is SYGVKD. V lost 3 bases, J lost 0 bases, and 5 bases lay in between. The CDR3 sequence is 13 residues long. For the CDR3, the DNA is TGTGCCATCAGTGAATCTGTGAACACTGAAGCTTTCTTT. It codes for CAISESVNTEAFF.

The genes are TRBV7-2 and TRBJ2-5, with D possibly being TRBD2 (6 bases). Trimming stripped 1 base from V and 4 bases from J, with 13 bases between. Per germline, CDR1 SGHTA and CDR2 FQGNSA. CDR3 length equals 15 residues. For the CDR3, the DNA is TGTGCCAGCAGCTTAGTGGCGGGATTGGTAGAGACCCAGTACTTC. This gives the protein CASSLVAGLVETQYF.

This clonotype was observed a few times. The rearrangement joins TRBV11-3 to TRBJ2-5, with TRBD2 matching 10 bases. The germline V gene has CDR1 SGHNT and CDR2 YENEEA. The V gene end was trimmed by 4 bases and the J gene end by 5 bases; junction bases not matched to a gene: 10. This CDR3 spans 16 amino acids. CDR3 in DNA: TGTGCCAGCAGCTCCAACAGCGGGGGGGCTTTGGAGACCCAGTACTTC. Translated: CASSSNSGGALETQYF.

This chain uses TRBV30 with TRBJ2-2, with D tentatively TRBD1 or TRBD2 (7 bases each). Trimming cost V 2 bases and J 8 bases, with 15 bases left between them. This CDR3 region has 14 residues. The germline CDR1 and CDR2 sequences are GTSNPN and SVGIG (reference sequence). CDR3 DNA sequence: TGTGCCTGGAGTTCATGGGGGGGACAGGGGGAGCTGTTTTTT. It codes for CAWSSWGGQGELFF.

The genes are TRBV6-5 and TRBJ2-3; unclear D gene. CDR3 size: 13 residues. V was shortened by 0 bases and J by 4 bases, with 5 bases between the two germline ends. Germline V gene lookup returns CDR1 MNHEY and CDR2 SVGAGI. The CDR3, as DNA: TGTGCCAGCAGTTACTCTCCTCCAGATACGCAGTATTTT. The encoded protein is CASSYSPPDTQYF.

There are a few counts of this clonotype. The genes are TRBV6-1 and TRBJ2-5; D unclear. Germline V CDR1 and CDR2: MNHNS, SASEGT. V lost 10 bases to trimming and J lost 7 bases, with 22 bases between them. The CDR3 has 14 residues. As DNA, the CDR3 is TGTGCCACACGGTCAACCTCATTTCGTGGGACCCAGTACTTC. It encodes CATRSTSFRGTQYF.

CDR3 nucleotide sequence: TGTGCCAGCGAACGAGGAGGAGAGCAGTTCTTC. Translating it yields CASERGGEQFF. V gene TRBV6-2 or TRBV6-3 combines with J gene TRBJ2-1; D may be TRBD2 (5 bases). Trimming pared 8 bases from V and 10 bases from J, leaving 12 bases between. The germline V gene encodes CDR1 MNHEY and CDR2 SVGEGT. CDR3 length equals 11 residues.

The rearrangement uses TRBV6-5 and TRBJ2-4; D is unresolved. This CDR3 contains 17 residues. Germline assignment: CDR1 MNHEY and CDR2 SVGAGI. V lost 3 bases, J lost 5 bases, and 20 bases lay in between. The CDR3 here is CASSYHSTTYTENIQYF. The DNA of the CDR3 is TGTGCCAGCAGTTATCATTCCACAACTTACACCGAAAACATTCAGTACTTC.

The chain recombines TRBV24-1 with TRBJ2-3; TRBD1 agrees at 7 bases. Per the germline V gene, CDR1 is KGHDR and CDR2 is SFDVKD. V shed 9 bases, J shed 0 bases, and the junction held 11 bases outside the gene matches. This CDR3 region has 16 residues. CDR3 amino acids: CATSGTASTSTDTQYF. CDR3 bases: TGTGCCACCTCAGGGACAGCAAGTACTAGCACAGATACGCAGTATTTT.

The sample holds a few counts of this clonotype. The chain combines TRBV18 with TRBJ1-1; 7 positions agree with TRBD1. Losses at the gene ends were 2 bases for V and 1 base for J; bases not matched to a gene: 7. CDR3 length: 16 residues. The germline gives CDR1 KGHSH, CDR2 LQKENI. The CDR3 region has the DNA TGTGCCAGCTCACCATCTCGGGACAGCAGGAACACTGAAGCTTTCTTT. Protein sequence: CASSPSRDSRNTEAFF.

This clonotype was seen a handful of times. The V gene is TRBV3-1, the J gene TRBJ2-7, with 7 bases aligning to TRBD1. Germline values: CDR1 LGHDT, CDR2 YNNKEL (reference sequence). Unmatched junction bases numbered 6, after V lost 5 bases and J lost 8 bases. This CDR3 is 12 amino acids long. In DNA form, the CDR3 reads TGTGCCAGCAGCGAACAGGGGAATAAGCAGTACTTC. Its translation is CASSEQGNKQYF.

The chain is built from TRBV5-4 and TRBJ2-2; 12 nucleotides match TRBD1. In germline, CDR1 is SGHNT, CDR2 YYREEE (reference sequence). The CDR3 is 17 residues long. V lost 4 bases, J lost 5 bases, and 9 bases stayed unmatched. The chain's CDR3 is CASSRPGQGAITGELFF. The CDR3 nucleotides read TGTGCCAGCAGCCGCCCGGGACAGGGGGCAATTACCGGGGAGCTGTTTTTT.